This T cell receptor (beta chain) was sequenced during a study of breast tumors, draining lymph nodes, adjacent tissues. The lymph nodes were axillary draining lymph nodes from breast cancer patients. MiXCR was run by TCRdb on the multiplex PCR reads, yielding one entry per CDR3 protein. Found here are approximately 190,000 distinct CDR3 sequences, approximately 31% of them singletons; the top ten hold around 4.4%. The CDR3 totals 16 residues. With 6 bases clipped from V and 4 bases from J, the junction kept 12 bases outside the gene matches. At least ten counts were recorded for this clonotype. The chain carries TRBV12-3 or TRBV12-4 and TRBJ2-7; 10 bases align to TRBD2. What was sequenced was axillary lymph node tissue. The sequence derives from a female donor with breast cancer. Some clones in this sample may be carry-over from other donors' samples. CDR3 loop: CASSPRGAGGWYEQYF. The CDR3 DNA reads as TGTGCCAGCAGCCCCCGGGGAGCGGGAGGGTGGTACGAGCAGTACTTC.